The 22 T cell receptor beta chains in this list originate from one sample, sequenced in a study of cytomegalovirus exposure and HLA in healthy donors. The study ran its PCR with 60 Vbeta and 13 Jbeta primers. Some clones are missing from TCRdb's copy, which holds only in-frame ones; the method was immunoSEQ multiplex PCR. This table holds under 90,000 clones, roughly 73% found once. Sequencing input: PBMCs. These receptors were taken from a man between 35 and 55 years old in good health and CMV-seronegative.

V gene TRBV7-6 combines with J gene TRBJ2-2, with D perhaps TRBD1 (6 bases). The V end was cut by 0 bases, the J end by 3 bases, with 8 bases between. This CDR3 has 15 amino acids. Germline CDR1 and CDR2: SGHVS and FNYEAQ. CDR3 in amino acids: CASSLARGYTGELFF. The CDR3 bases are TGTGCCAGCAGCTTAGCTAGGGGGTACACCGGGGAGCTGTTTTTT.

The chain carries TRBV30 and TRBJ2-1, with 7 bases matching TRBD1. V lost 4 bases and J lost 5; bases outside the gene matches: 11. The CDR3 is 15 amino acids. Per germline, CDR1 GTSNPN and CDR2 SVGIG (reference sequence). The chain's CDR3 is CAWTTSRQGHNEQFF. The CDR3 DNA sequence: TGTGCCTGGACTACCTCAAGACAGGGCCACAATGAGCAGTTCTTC. Complete variable domain (other parts from reference TRBV30 and TRBJ2-1): SQTIHQWPATLVQPVGSPLSLECTVEGTSNPNLYWYRQAAGRGLQLLFYSVGIGQISSEVPQNLSASRPQDRQFILSSKKLLLSDSGFYLCAWTTSRQGHNEQFFGPGTRLTVL.

This clone was seen only once. This sequence joins TRBV9 and TRBJ1-5; 8 bases match TRBD1. The CDR3 extends over 15 amino acids. CDR1 is SGDLS and CDR2 is YYNGEE in the germline V gene. V was pared by 4 bases and J by 4 bases, with 7 bases of the junction left unmatched. The CDR3 protein is CASSLGDRINQPQHF. The CDR3 DNA reads as TGTGCCAGCAGCCTTGGGGACAGGATAAATCAGCCCCAGCATTTT.

The chain links TRBV19 to TRBJ1-2; D not certain. V dropped 4 bases and J dropped 2 bases, with 14 bases sitting between them. Looked up from germline, CDR1 is LNHDA and CDR2 is SQIVND (reference sequence). The CDR3 contains 15 residues. Here the CDR3 reads CASSRSTDGNYGYTF. The CDR3 DNA sequence: TGTGCCAGTAGTAGGTCGACTGACGGGAACTATGGCTACACCTTC. The variable domain in full, completed from reference TRBV19 and TRBJ1-2, reads DGGITQSPKYLFRKEGQNVTLSCEQNLNHDAMYWYRQDPGQGLRLIYYSQIVNDFQKGDIAEGYSVSREKKESFPLTVTSAQKNPTAFYLCASSRSTDGNYGYTFGSGTRLTVV.

The CDR3 coding sequence is TGTGCCAGCAGTTTATCGGGCAGCTATAGCAATCAGCCCCAGCATTTT. Its protein product is CASSLSGSYSNQPQHF. The chain employs TRBV27 and TRBJ1-5; D gene unclear. This CDR3 region has 16 residues. V lost 0 bases and J 0 bases, leaving 9 bases between the germline ends. The V gene's germline CDR1 is MNHEY and CDR2 SMNVEV (reference sequence).

This sequence joins TRBV5-1 and TRBJ1-2, with no clear D. CDR1 is SGHRS and CDR2 is YFSETQ in the germline V gene. CDR3 length: 15 residues. Trimming removed 2 bases from V and 0 bases from J, with 11 bases in between. The CDR3 nucleotides read TGCGCCAGCAGCTTAGCCGTCGGGACTAACTATGGCTACACCTTC. Translated, it gives CASSLAVGTNYGYTF.

V is TRBV7-9 and J is TRBJ1-5, with 8 bases that match TRBD1. Germline CDR1 reads SEHNR; CDR2 reads FQNEAQ (reference sequence). CDR3 length: 15 residues. Unmatched junction bases numbered 7, after V lost 7 bases and J lost 2 bases. The CDR3 DNA sequence: TGTGCCAGCAACGAACTGGGACAGGGCAATCAGCCCCAGCATTTT. As protein: CASNELGQGNQPQHF.

The rearrangement joins TRBV7-6 to TRBJ2-7, with unresolved D. CDR1 is SGHVS and CDR2 is FNYEAQ in the germline V gene. This CDR3 region has 12 residues. Trimming stripped 5 bases from V and 4 bases from J, with 9 bases between. DNA for the CDR3: TGTGCCAGCAGCGATGACATATACGAGCAGTACTTC. Amino acids: CASSDDIYEQYF.

This clone was seen only a few times. The V call is TRBV27, the J call TRBJ2-3; 8 nucleotides agree with TRBD2. CDR3 size: 15 residues. The germline V gene has CDR1 MNHEY and CDR2 SMNVEV (reference sequence). V shed 3 bases and J 1 base; nucleotides not matched to a gene: 3. Here the CDR3 DNA reads TGTGCCAGCAGTTTCCTGACTAGCGGCACAGATACGCAGTATTTT. As protein: CASSFLTSGTDTQYF.

The chain combines TRBV19 with TRBJ2-1; 12 positions agree with TRBD2. The CDR3 totals 13 residues. V gave up 7 bases and J gave up 9 bases; unmatched junction bases: 4. Germline CDR1 reads LNHDA; CDR2 reads SQIVND (reference sequence). In nucleotides, the CDR3 is TGTGCCAGTATGCTAGCGGGGGGGATTGAGCAGTTCTTC. Its protein product is CASMLAGGIEQFF.

The rearrangement uses TRBV27 and TRBJ1-4; unclear D gene. Germline-derived CDR1 and CDR2 are MNHEY and SMNVEV (reference sequence). The CDR3 contains 13 residues. Trimming stripped 6 bases from V and 0 bases from J, with 5 bases between. CDR3: CASRGSTNEKLFF. CDR3 nucleotides: TGTGCCAGCAGGGGCTCAACTAATGAAAAACTGTTTTTT. Full variable domain (missing parts from reference TRBV27 and TRBJ1-4): EAQVTQNPRYLITVTGKKLTVTCSQNMNHEYMSWYRQDPGLGLRQIYYSMNVEVTDKGDVPEGYKVSRKEKRNFPLILESPSPNQTSLYFCASRGSTNEKLFFGSGTQLSVL.

The V gene is TRBV2, the J gene TRBJ2-7; the match to TRBD2 covers 9 bases. The CDR3 runs 14 residues. Germline assignment: CDR1 SNHLY and CDR2 FYNNEI. V lost 3 bases, J lost 5 bases, and 5 bases stayed unmatched. CDR3 bases: TGTGCCAGCAGTGAGGCGGGGGGGCTCCACGAGCAGTACTTC. Its translation: CASSEAGGLHEQYF.

This clone was recorded once. CDR3 region: CASTAATGTLHF. The CDR3 bases are TGTGCCAGCACCGCAGCGACAGGGACCCTCCACTTT. The chain employs TRBV6-5 and TRBJ1-6; 7 bases fit TRBD1. Germline V lookup: CDR1 MNHEY, CDR2 SVGAGI. The CDR3 is 12 amino acids. The junction had 8 bases not matched to a gene; V was cut back by 7 bases and J by 14 bases.

J is TRBJ2-7 and V is TRBV6-5, with 7 bases lining up with TRBD1. With 6 bases clipped from V and 2 bases from J, the junction kept 7 bases outside the gene matches. This CDR3 comprises 14 residues. Germline V gene data show CDR1 as MNHEY and CDR2 as SVGAGI. The CDR3 protein is CASSFRDRPYEQYF. CDR3 DNA: TGTGCCAGCAGCTTCAGGGACAGACCCTACGAGCAGTACTTC.

CDR3 DNA sequence: TGTGCCAGTAGTCGGACAGCGGACTATGGCTACACCTTC. Translation: CASSRTADYGYTF. This rearrangement joins TRBV19 to TRBJ1-2, with D possibly matching TRBD1 (6 bases). The CDR3 loop spans 13 amino acids. The germline CDR1 and CDR2 sequences are LNHDA and SQIVND (reference sequence). The V and J ends lost 5 bases and 3 bases respectively, with 10 bases between them.

The chain recombines TRBV9 with TRBJ1-1; D gene unclear. The CDR3 contains 14 residues. With 2 bases removed from V and 3 bases from J, the gap between germline ends came to 11 bases. CDR1 and CDR2 (germline): SGDLS, YYNGEE. CDR3 amino acids: CASSVTYGDTEAFF. CDR3 nucleotides: TGTGCCAGCAGCGTGACGTACGGGGACACTGAAGCTTTCTTT.

This chain links TRBV19 with TRBJ2-2, with 12 positions matching TRBD2. The V segment lost 5 bases and the J segment 6 bases; nucleotides outside the gene matches: 10. The germline gives CDR1 LNHDA, CDR2 SQIVND (reference sequence). The CDR3 totals 17 residues. The DNA for the CDR3 is TGTGCCAGTAGTGATCTAGCGGGGGGGCCGGTTCCCGGGGAGCTGTTTTTT. It encodes CASSDLAGGPVPGELFF.

This chain links TRBV7-9 with TRBJ1-2; D not certain. The CDR3 length is 13 residues. Germline loops: CDR1 SEHNR, CDR2 FQNEAQ (reference sequence). Trimming shortened V by 2 bases and J by 3 bases, and 7 bases separated the two germline ends. CDR3 sequence reads: CASSLKTDYGYTF. CDR3 DNA sequence: TGTGCCAGCAGCTTAAAAACGGACTATGGCTACACCTTC.

The chain combines TRBV4-1 with TRBJ2-2, with D possibly matching TRBD2 (7 bases). The germline V and J ends were trimmed by 4 bases and 2 bases, with 20 bases remaining between them. The CDR3 covers 18 residues. Germline loops: CDR1 MGHRA, CDR2 YSYEKL. CDR3 in amino acids: CASSLNLWGGLNTGELFF. CDR3 sequence (DNA): TGCGCCAGCAGCCTAAATCTTTGGGGGGGCCTTAACACCGGGGAGCTGTTTTTT.

The rearrangement uses TRBV28 and TRBJ1-2, with D possibly matching TRBD1 (5 bases). The CDR3 extends over 14 amino acids. V was shortened by 10 bases and J by 1 base, with 16 bases between the two germline ends. Germline V gene sequence: CDR1 MDHEN, CDR2 SYDVKM. The CDR3 DNA reads as TGTGCCACCCCGGCCGGGGGTAGTAACTATGGCTACACCTTC. It yields the protein CATPAGGSNYGYTF.

This clone was detected a few times. J is TRBJ1-2 and V is TRBV6-1; 7 nucleotides match TRBD1. Germline trimming cut 0 bases from V and 4 bases from J; bases unmatched to any gene: 14. Germline values: CDR1 MNHNS, CDR2 SASEGT. The CDR3 totals 18 residues. This CDR3 reads CASSEARLRDRRAYGYTF. The CDR3 coding sequence is TGTGCCAGCAGTGAAGCGCGTTTAAGGGACAGAAGGGCCTATGGCTACACCTTC.

The genes are TRBV5-1 and TRBJ1-5, with D unclear. Germline CDR1 reads SGHRS; CDR2 reads YFSETQ. This CDR3 region has 12 residues. V gave up 4 bases and J gave up 9 bases, with 11 bases separating them. CDR3 sequence reads: CASSADMGPQHF. DNA of the CDR3: TGCGCCAGCAGCGCGGATATGGGGCCCCAGCATTTT.